The clone carrying this T cell receptor (beta chain) is labeled as medium-sized (0.01 to 0.1%). No antigen is known for it. These data are taken from a study of T cell repertoires in aging, cancer and after chemotherapy. Looking at the study overall: Pre- and post-chemotherapy samples were paired from glioblastoma patients treated with temozolomide-based therapy. About 8.8 million TCR reads were in the whole dataset. Notes on the study in general: Loss of evenness, beyond lost richness, contributed to age-related TCR diversity decline in cancer patients. Median generation probability rose over the chemotherapy interval in each cancer cohort, suggesting rebound thymic output.

Amplification of TCR beta used genomic DNA extracted from peripheral blood. Rearranged V-D-J TRB sequences were amplified with a mixed TRB-A/B primer pool. TCRdb itself ran the multiplex PCR reads through MiXCR, one entry per CDR3 protein. The repertoire holds some 20,000 distinct CDR3 sequences, with roughly 37% as singletons. Germline CDR1 reads LNHDA; CDR2 reads SQIVND (reference sequence). V was shortened by 3 bases and J by 2 bases, with 6 bases between the two germline ends. The CDR3 consists of 13 residues. Sequences were obtained from blood. The sequence was obtained from a human donor with a solid tumor. J is TRBJ2-3 and V is TRBV19; D gene ambiguous. CDR3 nucleotides: TGTGCCAGTAGTATTGCTAACACAGATACGCAGTATTTT. Translating gives CASSIANTDTQYF.